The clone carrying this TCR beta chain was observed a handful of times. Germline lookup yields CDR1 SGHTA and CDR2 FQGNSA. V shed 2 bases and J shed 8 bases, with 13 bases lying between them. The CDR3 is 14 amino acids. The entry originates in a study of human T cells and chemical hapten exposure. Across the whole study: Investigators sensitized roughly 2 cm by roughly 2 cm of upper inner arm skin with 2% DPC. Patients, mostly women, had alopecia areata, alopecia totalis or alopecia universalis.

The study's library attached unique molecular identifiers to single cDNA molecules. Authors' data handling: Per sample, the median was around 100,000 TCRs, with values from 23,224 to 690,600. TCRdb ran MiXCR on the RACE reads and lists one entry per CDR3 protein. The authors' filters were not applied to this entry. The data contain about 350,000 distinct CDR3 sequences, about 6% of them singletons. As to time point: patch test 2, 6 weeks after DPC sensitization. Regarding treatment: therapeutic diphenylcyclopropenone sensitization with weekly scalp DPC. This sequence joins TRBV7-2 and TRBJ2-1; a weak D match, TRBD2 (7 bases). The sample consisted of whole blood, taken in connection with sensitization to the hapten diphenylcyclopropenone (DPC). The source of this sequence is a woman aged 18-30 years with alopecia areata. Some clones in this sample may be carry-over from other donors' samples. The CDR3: CASSLSTGRDEQFF. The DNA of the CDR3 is TGTGCCAGCAGCTTAAGTACAGGGAGGGATGAGCAGTTCTTC.